This is a list of T cell receptor beta chains from one sample in a study of identical twins. A single record per CDR3 protein comes from TCRdb applying MiXCR to the 5' RACE reads. The sample lists 450,000 to 500,000 distinct CDR3 sequences, roughly an eighth occurring once. The same data also contributed to another study, on yellow fever vaccine responses in identical twins.

Material for sequencing was CD4+ T cells sorted from blood. Receptor source: a woman aged 18-29 years in good health. CDR3s include the opening cysteine and the closing phenylalanine or tryptophan. The D gene is left open where the match is weak. Size is omitted from some rows. Given values are once, few, many or a class for expanded clones.

D,V,size,J,DNA,CDR3
NA,TRBV2,NA,TRBJ2-7,TGTGCCAGCAGTGAAAATTTTGGCCCACCCTACGAGCAGTACTTC,CASSENFGPPYEQYF
NA,TRBV2,few,TRBJ2-5,TGTGCCAGCAGTGAATCTGGGGGTTACGGGGAGACCCAGTACTTC,CASSESGGYGETQYF
NA,TRBV28,few,TRBJ2-7,TGTGCCAGCAGTTTACAACCCGGTCTCGAGCAGTACTTC,CASSLQPGLEQYF
TRBD2,TRBV7-9,few,TRBJ2-1,TGTGCCAGCAGCCCGCGACTAGCGGGAGCGCTCTACAATGAGCAGTTCTTC,CASSPRLAGALYNEQFF
NA,TRBV10-1,few,TRBJ2-3,TGCGCCAGCAGTGAGTCTCTAGGGACTGAACAGTATTTT,CASSESLGTEQYF
NA,TRBV7-2,few,TRBJ2-7,TGTGCCAGCAGCTTAGAAGGACTAAACGAGCAGTACTTC,CASSLEGLNEQYF
TRBD1,TRBV28,few,TRBJ2-7,TGTGCCAGCAGTTTAACGGGACAGCCCTACGAGCAGTACTTC,CASSLTGQPYEQYF
TRBD2,TRBV10-3,few,TRBJ2-7,TGTGCCATCATGGGAGGGTACGAGCAGTACTTC,CAIMGGYEQYF
NA,TRBV7-4,NA,TRBJ2-4,TGTGCCAGCAAGCCCGTGGCACCTCCAGCCAAAAACATTCAGTACTTC,CASKPVAPPAKNIQYF
NA,TRBV11-1,NA,TRBJ2-7,TGTGCCAGCAGCCCGAACACAAACGAGCAGTACTTC,CASSPNTNEQYF
NA,TRBV27,NA,TRBJ1-5,TGTGCCAGCAGCCGAGGGACTGCAGGACAGCCCCAGCATTTT,CASSRGTAGQPQHF
NA,TRBV2,few,TRBJ1-1,TGTGCCAGCAGTGAATTCATAAACACTGAAGCTTTCTTT,CASSEFINTEAFF
NA,TRBV10-3,few,TRBJ2-7,TGTGCCATCAGTGGCGCCGACAGGAAGGTGTATGAGGGGTACGAGCAGTACTTC,CAISGADRKVYEGYEQYF
NA,TRBV3-1,NA,TRBJ2-1,TGTGCCAGCAGCCAGATTGGGGGCGAGCAGTTCTTC,CASSQIGGEQFF
NA,TRBV7-3,NA,TRBJ2-3,TGTGCCAGCAGCGTTACCGGGTCAGATACGCAGTATTTT,CASSVTGSDTQYF
TRBD1,TRBV11-2,once,TRBJ2-1,TGTGCCAGCCGCCCCCCGGCCAGGGGGTTTTACAATGAGCAGTTCTTC,CASRPPARGFYNEQFF
TRBD1,TRBV12-3/TRBV12-4,few,TRBJ2-2,TGTGCCAGCACTCCCGGGACAGGGATGGGCAACGGGGAGCTGTTTTTT,CASTPGTGMGNGELFF
NA,TRBV6-2/TRBV6-3,NA,TRBJ2-1,TGTGCCAGCAGTTCAATAGCGGTATACAATGAGCAGTTCTTC,CASSSIAVYNEQFF
NA,TRBV29-1,few,TRBJ2-7,TGCAGCGCCTCACAGGGAACCTACGAGCAGTACTTC,CSASQGTYEQYF
NA,TRBV5-5,few,TRBJ2-1,TGTGCCAGCAGAGAGTTGGGTGAGCAGTTCTTC,CASRELGEQFF
NA,TRBV4-2,NA,TRBJ1-5,TGTGCCAGCAGCCAAGAAGGAGGGACTCAGCCCCAGCATTTT,CASSQEGGTQPQHF
NA,TRBV7-9,few,TRBJ1-1,TGTGCCAGCAGCTCGCTGAGAGGTCAGGGCACTGAAGCTTTCTTT,CASSSLRGQGTEAFF
NA,TRBV4-2,NA,TRBJ2-3,TGTGCCAGGCGAGGGGCTAGCAGAGATACGCAGTATTTT,CARRGASRDTQYF
TRBD2,TRBV28,few,TRBJ2-5,TGTGCCAGCAGTTTACGGCTAGCGGGGCAAGAGACCCAGTACTTC,CASSLRLAGQETQYF
TRBD2,TRBV3-1,few,TRBJ2-1,TGTGCCAGCAGCCCCGCTCTAGCGGGGATTATCAATGAGCAGTTCTTC,CASSPALAGIINEQFF
NA,TRBV12-3/TRBV12-4,NA,TRBJ2-3,TGTGCCAGCAGTCCCCGGACAGTGAGCACAGATACGCAGTATTTT,CASSPRTVSTDTQYF
TRBD2,TRBV20-1,NA,TRBJ2-5,TGCTGTGCTAGAGTTGGAGCGGGGGGGCCGTTAGAGACCCAGTACTTC,CCARVGAGGPLETQYF
TRBD1,TRBV28,many,TRBJ1-1,TGTGCCAGCAGTTTGGGACAGGTGAACACTGAAGCTTTCTTT,CASSLGQVNTEAFF
TRBD2,TRBV25-1,NA,TRBJ2-5,TGTGCCAGCAGTCACCCCCCGGCTAGCGGGGGGGTGGAGACCCAGTACTTC,CASSHPPASGGVETQYF
NA,TRBV11-2,NA,TRBJ2-1,TGTGCCAGCATGGCCCCTAGCGCGGGTGAGCAGTTCTTC,CASMAPSAGEQFF
TRBD2,TRBV5-1,NA,TRBJ2-1,TGCGCCAGCAGCTTGGGCCTAGCGGGAGGGCGCGCCTACAATGAGCAGTTCTTC,CASSLGLAGGRAYNEQFF
NA,TRBV5-6,few,TRBJ1-1,TGTGCCAGCAGCTTGGTTCCATCGGGTGAAGCTTTCTTT,CASSLVPSGEAFF
NA,TRBV20-1,NA,TRBJ2-7,TGCAGTGCTAGAGCAGGACCTTACGAGCAGTACTTC,CSARAGPYEQYF
TRBD1,TRBV5-4,few,TRBJ2-2,TGTGCCAGCAGCTTGAAGTCTAGGGGGCTCATCACCGGGGAGCTGTTTTTT,CASSLKSRGLITGELFF
NA,TRBV28,few,TRBJ1-1,TGTGCCAGCAGTGATCCCGCGGCACAGGGAAGAACTGAAGCTTTCTTT,CASSDPAAQGRTEAFF
NA,TRBV4-2,NA,TRBJ2-3,TGTGCCAGCAGCCAAGATTTACAGTATACGCAGTATTTT,CASSQDLQYTQYF
TRBD2,TRBV12-3/TRBV12-4,NA,TRBJ2-1,TGTGCCAGCAGTTTAGCGACTAGCGGGAACTACAATGAGCAGTTCTTC,CASSLATSGNYNEQFF
TRBD1,TRBV6-1,many,TRBJ1-1,TGTGCCAGCAGACCCGGGACAGGGGTCCCTGAAGCTTTCTTT,CASRPGTGVPEAFF
NA,TRBV12-3/TRBV12-4,many,TRBJ2-1,TGTGCCAGCAGTTTTCGGGGCGGGCCGCCCTACAATGAGCAGTTCTTC,CASSFRGGPPYNEQFF
NA,TRBV7-2,NA,TRBJ2-1,TGTGCCAGCAGCTGGGTGGTACTAAACAATGAGCAGTTCTTC,CASSWVVLNNEQFF
NA,TRBV11-3,few,TRBJ2-3,TGTGCCAGCAGCCGAGGGACTTTATCAGATACGCAGTATTTT,CASSRGTLSDTQYF
NA,TRBV2,few,TRBJ1-5,TGTGCCAGCAGTACAGAGGGCAATCAGCCCCAGCATTTT,CASSTEGNQPQHF
TRBD2,TRBV28,NA,TRBJ2-5,TGTGCCAGCAGCCTAGCGGGAGCGCCAGGCAGCCAGACCCAGTACTTC,CASSLAGAPGSQTQYF
TRBD1,TRBV5-6,few,TRBJ2-7,TGTGCCAGCAGCTTCACCGGGACAGGGGGCGTCGACGAGCAGTACTTC,CASSFTGTGGVDEQYF
NA,TRBV29-1,NA,TRBJ2-5,TGCAGCGTAGACTTTGGGGAGACCCAGTACTTC,CSVDFGETQYF
NA,TRBV18,few,TRBJ2-2,TGTGCCAGCTCACCACTTCGAGTCACAAACACCGGGGAGCTGTTTTTT,CASSPLRVTNTGELFF
NA,TRBV7-9,few,TRBJ2-7,TGTGCCAGCAGCTTTACAGGGAGATCCTACGAGCAGTACTTC,CASSFTGRSYEQYF
TRBD1,TRBV28,many,TRBJ2-1,TGTGCCAGCAGGATCCGTGACAGGGGCGTCGGTGGTGAGCAGTTCTTC,CASRIRDRGVGGEQFF
TRBD2,TRBV20-1,NA,TRBJ2-3,TGCAGTGCCAGCCTCTCGGATTTTAGCGGGAGAAGCACAGATACGCAGTATTTT,CSASLSDFSGRSTDTQYF
NA,TRBV6-1,NA,TRBJ2-1,TGTGCCAGCAGTCAGTCCGGACAGAACAATGAGCAGTTCTTC,CASSQSGQNNEQFF
NA,TRBV20-1,many,TRBJ2-1,TGCAGTGCTAGACGGCGGCAGGTTTACAATGAGCAGTTCTTC,CSARRRQVYNEQFF
NA,TRBV29-1,many,TRBJ2-7,TGCAGCGCCGATGGGAAGACAGGTTACGAGCAGTACTTC,CSADGKTGYEQYF
TRBD2,TRBV7-2,few,TRBJ2-1,TGTGCCAGCAGCTGGACTAGCGGGGGGACAAACAATGAGCAGTTCTTC,CASSWTSGGTNNEQFF
NA,TRBV20-1,NA,TRBJ2-7,TGCAGTGCGAAAGACTACGAGCAGTACTTC,CSAKDYEQYF
NA,TRBV20-1,few,TRBJ2-1,TGCAGTGCTCCGCCTCCGGTGGATCGCATCTACAATGAGCAGTTCTTC,CSAPPPVDRIYNEQFF